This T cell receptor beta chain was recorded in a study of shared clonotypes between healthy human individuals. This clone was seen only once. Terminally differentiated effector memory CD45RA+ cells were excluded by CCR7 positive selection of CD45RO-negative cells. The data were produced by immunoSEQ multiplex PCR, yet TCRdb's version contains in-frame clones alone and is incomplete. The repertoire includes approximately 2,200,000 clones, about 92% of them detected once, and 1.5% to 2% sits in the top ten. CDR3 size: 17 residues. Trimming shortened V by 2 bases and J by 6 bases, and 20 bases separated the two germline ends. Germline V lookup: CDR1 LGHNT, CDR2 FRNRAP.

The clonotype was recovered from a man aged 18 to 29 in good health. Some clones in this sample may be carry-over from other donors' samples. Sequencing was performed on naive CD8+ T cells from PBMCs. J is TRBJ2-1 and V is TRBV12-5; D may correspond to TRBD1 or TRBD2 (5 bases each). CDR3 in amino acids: CASGLTTGTFPGNEQFF. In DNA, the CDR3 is TGTGCTAGTGGTTTGACTACGGGGACCTTTCCCGGCAATGAGCAGTTCTTC.